This is a list of T cell receptor beta chains from one sample in a study of T cell responses to AZD1222 COVID-19 vaccine. The method was immunoSEQ multiplex PCR; TCRdb's version includes in-frame clones alone and lacks a portion of them. The table has roughly 160,000 clones, around 92% seen once; the top ten hold 1.3%. The material sequenced was peripheral blood, taken 28 days after the second AZD1222 dose. The source of these receptors is an adult who received the AZD1222 COVID-19 vaccine. The CDR3 runs from the conserved cysteine through the conserved F or W. The D gene is left open where the match is weak. Where a row states a size, it is once, few, many or the class of an expanded clone; other rows omit it.

V	D	size	J	CDR3	DNA
TRBV28	TRBD1	.	TRBJ2-7	CASSLISGQIDYEQYF	TGTGCCAGCAGTTTAATTTCGGGACAGATAGACTACGAGCAGTACTTC
TRBV25-1	.	.	TRBJ2-1	CASSGEAVHNEQFF	TGTGCCAGCAGTGGAGAAGCGGTACACAATGAGCAGTTCTTC
TRBV4-1	.	.	TRBJ2-7	CASSPQEGRTYEQYF	TGCGCCAGCAGCCCCCAGGAGGGACGGACTTACGAGCAGTACTTC
TRBV28	TRBD2	.	TRBJ2-1	CASSTTFDPGLAPPYNEQFF	TGTGCCAGCAGTACCACCTTCGATCCGGGACTAGCGCCTCCCTACAATGAGCAGTTCTTC
TRBV12-5	TRBD1	.	TRBJ1-5	CASGLAQTGTGQPQHF	TGTGCTAGTGGTTTGGCTCAGACAGGGACCGGTCAGCCCCAGCATTTT
TRBV7-9	.	.	TRBJ2-3	CASSARTKAILSTDTQYF	TGTGCCAGCAGCGCCAGGACAAAGGCCATTCTTAGCACAGATACGCAGTATTTT
TRBV28	TRBD1	once	TRBJ2-4	CASRSGTGQPKNIQYF	TGTGCCAGCAGGTCCGGGACAGGTCAACCCAAAAACATTCAGTACTTC
TRBV27	TRBD1	.	TRBJ1-1	CASRIHGQGGTEAFF	TGTGCCAGCAGGATACACGGACAGGGTGGCACTGAAGCTTTCTTT
TRBV5-1	.	.	TRBJ2-7	CASSLALGAYEQYF	TGCGCCAGCAGCTTGGCCTTGGGTGCCTACGAGCAGTACTTC
TRBV24-1	TRBD2	.	TRBJ2-1	CATSDSMGSGRAGGYNEQFF	TGTGCCACCAGTGATTCCATGGGGAGCGGGAGGGCCGGGGGTTACAATGAGCAGTTCTTC
TRBV19	.	.	TRBJ2-3	CASSISAGRDTQYF	TGTGCCAGTAGTATTTCGGCCGGCAGAGATACGCAGTATTTT
TRBV5-1	.	.	TRBJ2-3	CASSAVQDTQYF	TGCGCCAGCAGCGCGGTTCAAGATACGCAGTATTTT
TRBV3-1/TRBV3-2	TRBD1	once	TRBJ1-1	CASSQARVRGQTEAFF	TGTGCCAGCAGCCAAGCCCGGGTCAGGGGGCAAACTGAAGCTTTCTTT
TRBV28	.	.	TRBJ1-1	CASSLMGNTEAFF	TGTGCCAGCAGTTTAATGGGGAACACTGAAGCTTTCTTT
TRBV7-2	.	.	TRBJ1-1	CASSKRLSTEAFF	TGTGCCAGCAGCAAACGATTGAGCACTGAAGCTTTCTTT
TRBV7-6	.	once	TRBJ1-4	CASSWGRGNEKLFF	TGTGCCAGCAGCTGGGGACGGGGAAATGAAAAACTGTTTTTT
TRBV5-1	TRBD2	.	TRBJ2-3	CASSLGLAADTQYF	TGCGCCAGCAGCTTGGGACTAGCGGCAGATACGCAGTATTTT
TRBV5-1	.	once	TRBJ2-1	CASSSGPGYEQFF	TGCGCCAGCAGCTCGGGACCGGGGTATGAGCAGTTCTTC
TRBV30	.	.	TRBJ1-5	CAWSVTLGARGQPQHF	TGTGCCTGGAGTGTGACCCTGGGGGCTAGAGGTCAGCCCCAGCATTTT
TRBV30	TRBD1	once	TRBJ1-1	CAWNRGLEAFF	TGTGCCTGGAACAGGGGTCTTGAAGCTTTCTTT
TRBV6-5	.	.	TRBJ2-7	CASSWAGSDEQYF	TGTGCCAGCAGTTGGGCAGGGTCTGATGAGCAGTACTTC
TRBV5-6	.	.	TRBJ2-1	CASSFRESSYNEQFF	TGTGCCAGCAGCTTCCGGGAGAGCTCCTACAATGAGCAGTTCTTC
TRBV7-2	TRBD2	.	TRBJ2-4	CASSLGIGEGDIQYF	TGTGCCAGCAGCTTAGGTATCGGGGAGGGTGACATTCAGTACTTC
TRBV12-3/TRBV12-4	.	.	TRBJ1-1	CASSSEGGAEAFF	TGTGCCAGCAGCTCGGAGGGGGGTGCTGAAGCTTTCTTT
TRBV19	.	.	TRBJ2-1	CASSKGRNYNEQFF	TGTGCCAGTAGTAAGGGACGGAACTACAATGAGCAGTTCTTC
TRBV7-9	.	.	TRBJ2-7	CASSVRDPYEQYF	TGTGCCAGCAGCGTCCGCGACCCCTACGAGCAGTACTTC
TRBV10-2	TRBD1	.	TRBJ1-4	CASSELQGAREKLFF	TGCGCCAGCAGTGAGTTACAGGGGGCGCGAGAAAAACTGTTTTTT
TRBV15	.	.	TRBJ1-5	CATSRVRASFGNQPQHF	TGTGCCACCAGCAGAGTCAGGGCGAGTTTCGGCAATCAGCCCCAGCATTTT
TRBV6-1	.	.	TRBJ1-6	CASSEFGTGLSYNSPLHF	TGTGCCAGCAGTGAATTCGGGACTGGGCTCTCCTATAATTCACCCCTCCACTTT
TRBV28	.	.	TRBJ1-1	CASSLPKGTEAFF	TGTGCCAGCAGTCTCCCGAAGGGCACTGAAGCTTTCTTT
TRBV30	TRBD2	.	TRBJ2-3	CAWSGTSSTSGRAADTQYF	TGTGCCTGGAGTGGAACGTCAAGCACTAGCGGGAGGGCCGCAGATACGCAGTATTTT
TRBV11-1	.	.	TRBJ2-1	CASSPTTGEGYNEQFF	TGTGCCAGCAGCCCTACGACAGGGGAGGGTTACAATGAGCAGTTCTTC
TRBV18	TRBD1	.	TRBJ1-1	CASSVQRQGNTEAFF	TGTGCCAGCTCAGTACAACGACAGGGGAACACTGAAGCTTTCTTT
TRBV5-1	.	.	TRBJ2-7	CASSASGSEQYF	TGCGCCAGCAGCGCCTCAGGGAGCGAGCAGTACTTC
TRBV18	TRBD1	.	TRBJ2-1	CASSLLLTGSSYNEQFF	TGTGCCAGCTCACTCCTATTGACAGGGAGCTCCTACAATGAGCAGTTCTTC
TRBV7-2	.	.	TRBJ2-1	CASSHGQLSYNEQFF	TGTGCCAGCAGTCACGGACAACTCTCCTACAATGAGCAGTTCTTC
TRBV11-2	.	.	TRBJ1-1	CASSLGPPLRAFF	TGTGCCAGCAGCTTAGGGCCCCCCCTGAGGGCTTTCTTT
TRBV10-3	TRBD2	.	TRBJ2-2	CATGLAGNTGELFF	TGTGCCACCGGACTAGCGGGGAACACCGGGGAGCTGTTTTTT
TRBV30	.	.	TRBJ2-2	CAWSGTPGQNTGELFF	TGTGCCTGGAGTGGAACCCCGGGACAGAACACCGGGGAGCTGTTTTTT
TRBV7-2	.	few	TRBJ1-5	CASSFLTGYQPQHF	TGTGCCAGCAGCTTCCTGACAGGCTATCAGCCCCAGCATTTT
TRBV6-5	.	.	TRBJ2-3	CASSYQGLGDTQYF	TGTGCCAGCAGTTATCAGGGTCTTGGAGATACGCAGTATTTT
TRBV19	.	.	TRBJ1-6	CASSIRHSYNSPLHF	TGTGCCAGTAGTATACGACACTCCTATAATTCACCCCTCCACTTT
TRBV29-1	.	once	TRBJ1-3	CSSQRGNTIYF	TGCAGCTCCCAACGAGGAAACACCATATATTTT
TRBV28	TRBD1	.	TRBJ2-7	CASRLGQGAGEQYF	TGTGCCAGCAGGCTCGGACAGGGGGCTGGCGAGCAGTACTTC
TRBV15	.	.	TRBJ1-4	CATSRVATNEKLFF	TGTGCCACCAGCAGGGTCGCAACTAATGAAAAACTGTTTTTT
TRBV12-3/TRBV12-4	.	few	TRBJ2-7	CASSPTAYEQYF	TGTGCCAGCAGCCCGACAGCCTACGAGCAGTACTTC
TRBV11-2	.	.	TRBJ2-1	CASSLTGRRESYNEQFF	TGTGCCAGCAGCTTGACAGGGAGGAGGGAGTCTTACAATGAGCAGTTCTTC
TRBV4-1	.	.	TRBJ2-3	CASSQGDLSSTDTQYF	TGCGCCAGCAGCCAAGGGGATCTATCTAGCACAGATACGCAGTATTTT
TRBV5-8	TRBD1	.	TRBJ1-1	CASSLRTGANTEAFF	TGTGCCAGCAGCTTAAGAACAGGGGCCAACACTGAAGCTTTCTTT
TRBV5-8	.	.	TRBJ2-1	CASSPEVQASYNEQFF	TGTGCCAGCAGCCCGGAGGTACAGGCTTCCTACAATGAGCAGTTCTTC